The 22 T cell receptor beta chains given below trace back to one sample, sequenced in a study of T cell changes during pregnancy in multiple sclerosis. This table comes from immunoSEQ multiplex PCR, and its TCRdb copy is limited to in-frame clones, with some not included. The sample gives under 85,000 clones, about 95% of which show up once; about 0.5% is in the top ten. The sample was peripheral blood, taken in the third trimester of pregnancy. The receptors come from a female donor with multiple sclerosis, enrolled in a pregnancy study.

This clone has more than one count but fewer than ten. V gene TRBV7-9 combines with J gene TRBJ1-1; 7 bases align to TRBD1. In germline, CDR1 is SEHNR, CDR2 FQNEAQ (reference sequence). The CDR3 spans 15 residues. The V segment lost 0 bases and the J segment 6 bases; nucleotides outside the gene matches: 7. The chain's CDR3 is CASSLARGQISEAFF. CDR3 sequence (DNA): TGTGCCAGCAGCTTAGCGCGGGGACAGATCTCTGAAGCTTTCTTT.

The CDR3: CASSPFPGQGAYNEQFF. The CDR3 DNA sequence: TGTGCCAGCAGCCCATTTCCGGGACAGGGGGCTTACAATGAGCAGTTCTTC. The gene calls are TRBV4-2 and TRBJ2-1, with 12 positions matching TRBD1. The junction had 8 bases not matched to a gene; V was cut back by 4 bases and J by 4 bases. Germline V gene sequence: CDR1 LGHNA, CDR2 YNFKEQ. The CDR3 has 17 residues.

The chain uses TRBV11-2 and TRBJ2-5, with TRBD2 matching over 8 bases. The V gene end was trimmed by 5 bases and the J gene end by 3 bases; junction bases not matched to a gene: 8. The CDR3 consists of 15 residues. The germline V gene encodes CDR1 SGHAT and CDR2 FQNNGV. This chain's CDR3 is CASSERLAFKETQYF. CDR3 nucleotide sequence: TGTGCCAGCAGCGAAAGACTAGCGTTTAAAGAGACCCAGTACTTC.

The V call is TRBV4-2, the J call TRBJ1-4; TRBD1 is a possible D gene (5 bases). The CDR3 is made up of 15 amino acids. Germline values: CDR1 LGHNA, CDR2 YNFKEQ. Trimming shortened V by 8 bases and J by 7 bases, and 20 bases separated the two germline ends. The CDR3 DNA reads as TGTGCCAGCTCTACAGGCCCTCCGGCCGGTGAAAAACTGTTTTTT. It yields the protein CASSTGPPAGEKLFF.

The V gene is TRBV6-5, the J gene TRBJ1-2; a possible D gene is TRBD1 (5 bases). CDR1 and CDR2 from the germline V gene are MNHEY and SVGAGI. V was shortened by 6 bases and J by 7 bases, with 18 bases between the two germline ends. This CDR3 has 14 amino acids. This chain's CDR3 is CASRYESQGGGYTF. The CDR3, as DNA: TGTGCCAGCAGATACGAGAGCCAGGGTGGTGGCTACACCTTC.

The chain has TRBV29-1 and TRBJ1-2; D possibly corresponds to TRBD1 (6 bases). V was shortened by 8 bases and J by 10 bases, with 14 bases between the two germline ends. In germline, CDR1 is SQVTM, CDR2 ANQGSEA. CDR3 length: 10 residues. CDR3 residues: CSTSSGDYTF. Written as DNA, the CDR3 is TGCAGCACATCCTCAGGGGACTACACCTTC.

This rearrangement joins TRBV9 to TRBJ1-3; 7 bases agree with TRBD1. The CDR3 sequence is 14 residues long. Germline CDR1 and CDR2: SGDLS and YYNGEE. The junction had 4 bases not matched to a gene; V was cut back by 5 bases and J by 2 bases. The CDR3 loop reads CASSYQGAGNTIYF. CDR3 nucleotides: TGTGCCAGCAGTTATCAGGGGGCTGGAAACACCATATATTTT.

The chain is built from TRBV21-1 and TRBJ1-6; the table's D call, TRBD1, was not checked against the DNA. TRBV21-1 is a pseudogene. There are 19 residues in the CDR3. The CDR3 DNA sequence: TGTGCCAGCAGCCCGGGACAGGGACAGGTGAGCTCCTATAATTCACCCCTCCACTTT. This encodes CASSPGQGQVSSYNSPLHF.

The chain employs TRBV7-8 and TRBJ2-6; 9 bases map to TRBD2. The CDR3 spans 20 residues. From germline, CDR1 is SGHVS and CDR2 FQNEAQ. J gave up 0 bases and V 5 bases, and 14 bases lay outside the gene matches. CDR3 sequence: CASSPRGAGGYYSGANVLTF. In nucleotides, the CDR3 is TGTGCCAGCAGCCCCCGCGGAGCGGGGGGTTACTACTCTGGGGCCAACGTCCTGACTTTC. Supplemented by reference TRBV7-8 and TRBJ2-6, the full variable domain reads GAGVSQSPRYKVAKRGQDVALRCDPISGHVSLFWYQQALGQGPEFLTYFQNEAQLDKSGLPSDRFFAERPEGSVSTLKIQRTQQEDSAVYLCASSPRGAGGYYSGANVLTFGAGSRLTVL.

The chain is built from TRBV4-2 and TRBJ1-1; 8 positions match TRBD1. Per the germline V gene, CDR1 is LGHNA and CDR2 is YNFKEQ. This CDR3 has 15 residues. Trimming at V came to 3 bases and at J to 1 base, leaving 4 bases not matched to a gene. For the CDR3, the DNA is TGTGCCAGCAGCCACACGACAGGGGAGAACACTGAAGCTTTCTTT. Translated, it gives CASSHTTGENTEAFF.

The chain uses TRBV7-3 and TRBJ2-1; TRBD2 aligns across 10 bases. The junction had 5 bases not matched to a gene; V was cut back by 2 bases and J by 4 bases. The CDR3 runs to 16 residues. The germline V gene encodes CDR1 SGHTA and CDR2 FQGTGA. DNA for the CDR3: TGTGCCAGCAGCTTATCCGGACTAGCGGCGTACAATGAGCAGTTCTTC. The encoded protein is CASSLSGLAAYNEQFF.

The chain combines TRBV6-5 with TRBJ2-7, with a weak D call TRBD1 (6 bases). Trimming cost V 6 bases and J 0 bases, with 9 bases left between them. Germline CDR1 MNHEY, CDR2 SVGAGI. This CDR3 spans 13 amino acids. The CDR3 bases are TGTGCCAGCAGCGACAGGAGCTCCTACGAGCAGTACTTC. Its protein is CASSDRSSYEQYF.

The V gene is TRBV5-1, the J gene TRBJ2-7; TRBD2 matches at 14 bases. J was trimmed by 3 bases and V by 4 bases; bases with no gene match: 6. This CDR3 has 16 amino acids. CDR1 SGHRS and CDR2 YFSETQ come from the germline V gene. CDR3 bases: TGCGCCAGCAGCGGATGGACTAGCGGGGGGATCTACGAGCAGTACTTC. This gives the protein CASSGWTSGGIYEQYF.

The V call is TRBV15, the J call TRBJ2-7, with 7 bases matching TRBD1. V dropped 0 bases and J dropped 2; count of bases not matched to a gene: 7. Per the germline V gene, CDR1 is LNHNV and CDR2 is YYDKDF (reference sequence). CDR3 length: 16 residues. CDR3 protein: CATSRDRGQGAYEQYF. The CDR3 region has the DNA TGTGCCACCAGCAGAGATCGAGGCCAGGGGGCCTACGAGCAGTACTTC.

V gene TRBV5-4 combines with J gene TRBJ2-5; 10 bases are shared with TRBD1. CDR1 is SGHNT and CDR2 is YYREEE in the germline V gene (reference sequence). The CDR3 has 17 amino acids. Trimming at V came to 5 bases and at J to 4 bases, leaving 14 bases not matched to a gene. Written as DNA, the CDR3 is TGTGCCAGCAGTACCGGCCCCGGGACAGGGGTACGAGAGACCCAGTACTTC. This translates into CASSTGPGTGVRETQYF.

The genes are TRBV9 and TRBJ1-4, with D possibly being TRBD1 (6 bases). The CDR3 runs 20 residues. V lost 3 bases to trimming and J lost 0 bases, with 24 bases between them. Germline V gene sequence: CDR1 SGDLS, CDR2 YYNGEE. The CDR3: CASSDRQAATLGATNEKLFF. In nucleotides, the CDR3 is TGTGCCAGCAGCGACCGACAGGCGGCCACCTTGGGAGCAACTAATGAAAAACTGTTTTTT.

The chain carries TRBV25-1 and TRBJ2-7; 7 nucleotides align to TRBD1. J was trimmed by 4 bases and V by 5 bases; bases with no gene match: 5. This CDR3 comprises 13 residues. Germline loops: CDR1 MGHDK, CDR2 SYGVNS. CDR3 in amino acids: CASSFGTAYEQYF. In DNA form, the CDR3 reads TGTGCCAGCAGTTTTGGGACAGCATACGAGCAGTACTTC.

V is TRBV7-2 and J is TRBJ2-1, with unresolved D. The CDR3 totals 15 residues. The V end was cut by 2 bases, the J end by 6 bases, with 14 bases between. Germline CDR1 and CDR2: SGHTA and FQGNSA. Here the CDR3 reads CASSLHRGDLNEQFF. CDR3 coding DNA: TGTGCCAGCAGCTTACATCGAGGTGACCTCAATGAGCAGTTCTTC.

The genes are TRBV27 and TRBJ1-2; TRBD1 agrees at 7 bases. CDR3 size: 14 residues. The V gene end was trimmed by 7 bases and the J gene end by 8 bases; junction bases not matched to a gene: 13. Germline V gives CDR1 MNHEY, CDR2 SMNVEV (reference sequence). CDR3 region: CASKTDRREVGYTF. The CDR3 bases are TGTGCCAGCAAAACGGACAGGAGGGAGGTAGGCTACACCTTC.

The gene calls are TRBV5-4 and TRBJ2-1, with 10 nucleotides matching TRBD2. Germline V gene data show CDR1 as SGHNT and CDR2 as YYREEE (reference sequence). The CDR3 sequence is 15 residues long. The V and J ends lost 4 bases and 4 bases, in that order; junction bases with no gene match: 5. CDR3 sequence: CASSPGTSDYNEQFF. The CDR3, as DNA: TGTGCCAGCAGCCCCGGGACTAGCGATTACAATGAGCAGTTCTTC.

V usage is TRBV19 and J usage is TRBJ2-2; perhaps TRBD2 as D (6 bases). This CDR3 is built from 15 residues. Germline V lookup: CDR1 LNHDA, CDR2 SQIVND (reference sequence). The V end lost 9 bases, the J end lost 5 bases, and 19 bases lay between the germline ends. The DNA of the CDR3 is TGTGCCAGCGAGTATGGGAGGATGGGGACCGGGGAGCTGTTTTTT. It is translated as CASEYGRMGTGELFF.

The chain links TRBV18 to TRBJ1-1; D is undetermined. The CDR3 is made up of 14 amino acids. Trimming shortened V by 1 base and J by 3 bases, and 9 bases separated the two germline ends. Germline V lookup: CDR1 KGHSH, CDR2 LQKENI. The CDR3 DNA sequence: TGTGCCAGCTCACCACTGTCGGGGTACACTGAAGCTTTCTTT. Translated: CASSPLSGYTEAFF.